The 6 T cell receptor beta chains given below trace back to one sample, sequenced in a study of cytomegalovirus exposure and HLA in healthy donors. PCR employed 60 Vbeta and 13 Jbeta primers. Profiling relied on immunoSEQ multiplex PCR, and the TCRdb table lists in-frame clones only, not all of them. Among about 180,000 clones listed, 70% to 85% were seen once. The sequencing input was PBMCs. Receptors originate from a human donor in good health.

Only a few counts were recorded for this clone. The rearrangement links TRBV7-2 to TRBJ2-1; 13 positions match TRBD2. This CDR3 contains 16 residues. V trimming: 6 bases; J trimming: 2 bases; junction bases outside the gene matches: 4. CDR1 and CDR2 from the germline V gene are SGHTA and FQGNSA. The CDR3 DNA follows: TGTGCCAGCAGTCTTACTAGCGGGGGGGCCTACAATGAGCAGTTCTTC. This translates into CASSLTSGGAYNEQFF.

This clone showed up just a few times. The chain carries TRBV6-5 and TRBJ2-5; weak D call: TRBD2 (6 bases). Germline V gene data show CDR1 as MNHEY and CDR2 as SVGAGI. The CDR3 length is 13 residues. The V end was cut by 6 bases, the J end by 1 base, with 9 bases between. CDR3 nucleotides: TGTGCCAGCAGACGGGACTTCCAAGAGACCCAGTACTTC. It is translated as CASRRDFQETQYF.

For the CDR3, the DNA is TGTGCCAGCAGTGGTCTAAGGAACACTGAAGCTTTCTTT. Its protein is CASSGLRNTEAFF. This chain connects TRBV2 to TRBJ1-1, with D hard to call. The CDR3 is 13 amino acids. The germline V and J ends were trimmed by 4 bases and 1 base, with 7 bases remaining between them. Germline V gene data show CDR1 as SNHLY and CDR2 as FYNNEI.

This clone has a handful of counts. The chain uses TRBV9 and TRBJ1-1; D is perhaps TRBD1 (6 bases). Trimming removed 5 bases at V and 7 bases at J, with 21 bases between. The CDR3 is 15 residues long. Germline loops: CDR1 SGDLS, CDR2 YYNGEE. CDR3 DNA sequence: TGTGCCAGCAGTGTGCACGCAGGGGTGAAGAGTGAAGCTTTCTTT. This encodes CASSVHAGVKSEAFF.

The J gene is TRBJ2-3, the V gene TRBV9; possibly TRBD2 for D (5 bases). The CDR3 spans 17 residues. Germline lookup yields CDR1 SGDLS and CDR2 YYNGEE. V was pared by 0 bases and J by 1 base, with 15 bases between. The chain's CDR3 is CASSVGSSLYGTDTQYF. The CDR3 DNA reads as TGTGCCAGCAGCGTAGGGTCTAGCCTTTATGGCACAGATACGCAGTATTTT.

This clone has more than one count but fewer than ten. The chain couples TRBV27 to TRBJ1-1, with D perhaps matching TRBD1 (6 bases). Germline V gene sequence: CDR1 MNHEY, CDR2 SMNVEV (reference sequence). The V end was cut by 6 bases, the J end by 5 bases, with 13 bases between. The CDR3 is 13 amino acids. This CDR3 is CASRAGVGTEAFF. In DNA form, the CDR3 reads TGTGCCAGCAGGGCAGGGGTGGGTACTGAAGCTTTCTTT.